A few counts support the clone carrying this T cell receptor beta chain. Its target is unknown. V lost 1 base to trimming and J lost 3 bases, with 10 bases between them. Looked up from germline, CDR1 is MNHEY and CDR2 is SVGAGI. CDR3 size: 15 residues. TCRdb re-analysed the 5' RACE reads in MiXCR, keeping a single row per CDR3 protein. Of a few hundred thousand distinct CDR3 sequences in the sample, over 9% were seen once. This specimen belongs to a study of identical twins. Study results and limitations: Abundant cord blood beta clonotypes carried fewer insertions; memory repertoires showed none. One should note that invariant MAIT and iNKT cells could partly confound zero-insertion analyses.

Everyone who donated was a healthy Caucasian. This sample also belongs to another study, concerning yellow fever vaccine responses in identical twins.

The sequence came from a woman between 18 and 29 years old in good health. The chain has TRBV6-5 and TRBJ1-5, with a possible D match to TRBD1 (6 bases). Material: CD8+ T cells sorted from blood. CDR3 coding DNA: TGTGCCAGCAGTTACTTAAGGGGGGACAATCAGCCCCAGCATTTT. Protein sequence: CASSYLRGDNQPQHF.